Listed here are 15 T cell receptor beta chains from one sample, sequenced in a study of control samples from healthy donors and cancer patients. The method was immunoSEQ multiplex PCR; TCRdb's version includes in-frame clones alone and lacks a portion of them. The sample consists of tens of thousands of clones, roughly 84% of them appearing once. Input material: blood. The source is a woman in her 50s in good health.

This clone was observed once. The V call is TRBV11-2, the J call TRBJ1-2; TRBD1 might be the D (5 bases). The germline V and J ends were trimmed by 5 bases and 6 bases, with 19 bases remaining between them. Germline-derived CDR1 and CDR2 are SGHAT and FQNNGV. This CDR3 is 15 amino acids long. CDR3 amino acids: CASSLVGARGDGYTF. CDR3 DNA: TGTGCCAGCAGCCTAGTTGGGGCCCGAGGAGATGGCTACACCTTC. The entire variable domain, with the rest obtained from reference TRBV11-2 and TRBJ1-2, is as follows: EAGVAQSPRYKIIEKRQSVAFWCNPISGHATLYWYQQILGQGPKLLIQFQNNGVVDDSQLPKDRFSAERLKGVDSTLKIQPAKLEDSAVYLCASSLVGARGDGYTFGSGTRLTVV.

The chain carries TRBV28 and TRBJ1-2; 9 bases align to TRBD1. Per germline, CDR1 MDHEN and CDR2 SYDVKM. CDR3 length equals 13 residues. V shed 4 bases, J shed 7 bases, and the junction held 4 bases outside the gene matches. This chain's CDR3 is CASSSGQGPGYTF. In DNA, the CDR3 is TGTGCCAGCAGTTCGGGACAGGGCCCTGGCTACACCTTC.

The rearrangement joins TRBV5-6 to TRBJ2-1; 7 bases are shared with TRBD1. The germline CDR1 and CDR2 sequences are SGHDT and YYEEEE. V shed 4 bases, J shed 7 bases, and the junction held 8 bases outside the gene matches. CDR3 length equals 14 residues. The CDR3 DNA is TGTGCCAGCAGCGATCAGACAGGGTCTAATGAGCAGTTCTTC. Amino acids: CASSDQTGSNEQFF.

V and J are TRBV14 and TRBJ2-2, with 11 bases identical to TRBD2. V trimming: 0 bases; J trimming: 0 bases; junction bases outside the gene matches: 6. This CDR3 is built from 19 residues. The V gene's germline CDR1 is SGHDN and CDR2 FVKESK. The CDR3 bases are TGTGCCAGCAGCCAAGAATGGCTAGCGGGAGGCGCGAACACCGGGGAGCTGTTTTTT. It is translated as CASSQEWLAGGANTGELFF.

V and J are TRBV19 and TRBJ1-5; D is unresolved. In germline, CDR1 is LNHDA, CDR2 SQIVND (reference sequence). The CDR3 runs to 14 residues. Trimming removed 7 bases at V and 0 bases at J, with 10 bases between. CDR3 in DNA: TGTGCCAGTACCCCCGATAATAGCAATCAGCCCCAGCATTTT. Residues: CASTPDNSNQPQHF.

The J gene is TRBJ1-1, the V gene TRBV7-2; D is undetermined. The CDR3 is made up of 15 amino acids. V lost 1 base and J lost 0, with 9 bases in between. Germline CDR1 and CDR2: SGHTA and FQGNSA. The CDR3 reads CASSLVGRLNTEAFF. In DNA form, the CDR3 reads TGTGCCAGCAGCTTAGTGGGCAGACTGAACACTGAAGCTTTCTTT.

The CDR3 DNA sequence: TGTGCCAGTAACCCCGGGACTAGCATCTACGAGCAGTACTTC. Amino acids: CASNPGTSIYEQYF. This chain connects TRBV19 to TRBJ2-7; 9 nucleotides match TRBD2. Per germline, CDR1 LNHDA and CDR2 SQIVND (reference sequence). V lost 7 bases and J lost 3; bases outside the gene matches: 7. CDR3 length: 14 amino acids. The whole variable domain, filled in from reference TRBV19 and TRBJ2-7, reads DGGITQSPKYLFRKEGQNVTLSCEQNLNHDAMYWYRQDPGQGLRLIYYSQIVNDFQKGDIAEGYSVSREKKESFPLTVTSAQKNPTAFYLCASNPGTSIYEQYFGPGTRLTVT.

The chain links TRBV10-3 to TRBJ2-2; a weak D match, TRBD1 (5 bases). CDR3 size: 13 residues. Germline CDR1 and CDR2: ENHRY and SYGVKD. Trimming took 7 bases from V and 3 from J, leaving 9 bases between them. CDR3 amino acids: CAITPRDTGELFF. CDR3 nucleotide sequence: TGTGCCATCACTCCCAGGGACACCGGGGAGCTGTTTTTT.

V and J are TRBV6-5 and TRBJ1-5; D possibly corresponds to TRBD1 (6 bases). Germline lookup yields CDR1 MNHEY and CDR2 SVGAGI. Trimming left V 10 bases short and J 4 bases short, with 14 bases between. This CDR3 has 13 residues. The CDR3 spells CAIRGIGNQPQHF. CDR3 sequence (DNA): TGTGCCATCAGGGGAATTGGGAATCAGCCCCAGCATTTT.

The rearrangement joins TRBV7-9 to TRBJ1-3, with D tentatively TRBD1 (5 bases). The germline V and J ends were trimmed by 5 bases and 0 bases, with 17 bases remaining between them. Germline V gene lookup returns CDR1 SEHNR and CDR2 FQNEAQ (reference sequence). The CDR3 contains 17 residues. The CDR3 loop is CASSVLIGHSSGNTIYF. Here the CDR3 DNA reads TGTGCCAGCAGCGTTCTTATTGGACATTCCTCTGGAAACACCATATATTTT.

The chain couples TRBV5-1 to TRBJ1-6, with a possible D match to TRBD1 (6 bases). V lost 0 bases, J lost 7 bases, and 14 bases lay in between. Looked up from germline, CDR1 is SGHRS and CDR2 is YFSETQ. The CDR3 has 16 residues. This CDR3 is CASSLDRAKGNSPLHF. CDR3 bases: TGCGCCAGCAGCTTGGACAGGGCAAAAGGGAATTCACCCCTCCACTTT.

V and J are TRBV6-5 and TRBJ1-3, with D unresolved. Germline V gives CDR1 MNHEY, CDR2 SVGAGI. The CDR3 has 15 residues. Trimming cost V 4 bases and J 0 bases, with 10 bases left between them. DNA of the CDR3: TGTGCCAGCAGTTTGAACGGGCGCTCTGGAAACACCATATATTTT. This translates into CASSLNGRSGNTIYF.

V and J are TRBV28 and TRBJ2-5, with TRBD2 identical over 7 bases. The CDR3 contains 12 residues. Germline CDR1 reads MDHEN; CDR2 reads SYDVKM. The ends lost 7 bases at V and 7 bases at J; junction bases unmatched: 6. The CDR3 sequence: CASKGRAVTQYF. The CDR3 DNA follows: TGTGCCAGCAAGGGGAGGGCCGTGACCCAGTACTTC.

The chain employs TRBV9 and TRBJ2-5; TRBD1 agrees at 7 bases. Germline lookup yields CDR1 SGDLS and CDR2 YYNGEE. The V and J ends lost 4 bases and 2 bases, in that order; junction bases with no gene match: 5. This CDR3 is built from 14 residues. The CDR3 sequence: CASSSRTGQETQYF. The CDR3 DNA sequence: TGTGCCAGCAGCAGCCGGACAGGTCAAGAGACCCAGTACTTC.

The chain links TRBV11-2 to TRBJ1-5; possible D gene TRBD1, 6 bases. The germline gives CDR1 SGHAT, CDR2 FQNNGV. CDR3 size: 15 residues. The V and J ends lost 0 bases and 2 bases respectively, with 8 bases between them. CDR3 amino acids: CASSLDRGGNQPQHF. CDR3 nucleotide sequence: TGTGCCAGCAGCTTAGACAGGGGAGGCAATCAGCCCCAGCATTTT.